The 10 T cell receptor beta chains presented below share a single source sample, sequenced in a study of control samples from healthy donors and cancer patients. Here immunoSEQ multiplex PCR was the method, and the copy in TCRdb shows in-frame clones only, minus some. Here the sample spans 200,000 or so clones, 90% to 95% being singletons. Sequencing was performed on blood. The receptors originated from a man aged 50 or older in good health.

This chain connects TRBV3-1 (or the pseudogene TRBV3-2) to TRBJ1-5; D is perhaps TRBD1 (6 bases). The CDR3 sequence is 16 residues long. V was trimmed by 2 bases and J by 1 base, leaving 12 bases between them. Germline values: CDR1 LGHDT, CDR2 YNNKEL (reference sequence). CDR3 amino acids: CASSQWTVGSNQPQHF. The CDR3 DNA sequence: TGTGCCAGCAGCCAATGGACAGTCGGGAGCAATCAGCCCCAGCATTTT.

V is TRBV6-5 and J is TRBJ2-7, with D possibly matching TRBD1 (6 bases). The V end lost 11 bases, the J end lost 5 bases, and 25 bases lay between the germline ends. The CDR3 loop spans 15 amino acids. CDR1 is MNHEY and CDR2 is SVGAGI in the germline V gene. The CDR3 here is CARNNREFPANEQYF. In DNA form, the CDR3 reads TGTGCCCGTAATAACAGGGAATTCCCCGCCAACGAGCAGTACTTC.

The chain has TRBV7-2 and TRBJ1-6; TRBD1 is a possible D gene (5 bases). This CDR3 has 12 residues. The V and J ends lost 3 bases and 10 bases respectively, with 7 bases between them. Per germline, CDR1 SGHTA and CDR2 FQGNSA. CDR3 DNA sequence: TGTGCCAGCAGCTTGGGGGAATCACCCCTCCACTTT. Translation: CASSLGESPLHF.

The count of this clone is one. The rearrangement links TRBV9 to TRBJ2-1; weak D call: TRBD1 (5 bases). V shed 3 bases and J shed 13 bases, with 14 bases lying between them. The CDR3 has 12 amino acids. Germline V gives CDR1 SGDLS, CDR2 YYNGEE. This CDR3 is CASSATDRNQFF. In DNA, the CDR3 is TGTGCCAGCAGCGCGACCGACAGAAATCAGTTCTTC.

The chain recombines TRBV2 with TRBJ1-2; 7 bases fit TRBD1. Unmatched junction bases numbered 9, after V lost 5 bases and J lost 6 bases. Germline V gives CDR1 SNHLY, CDR2 FYNNEI. The CDR3 totals 14 residues. CDR3 in DNA: TGTGCCAGCAGTCGGGACAGACCTGTGGATGGCTACACCTTC. Its protein is CASSRDRPVDGYTF.

The J gene is TRBJ2-7, the V gene TRBV10-3, with D perhaps TRBD2 (5 bases). V lost 5 bases to trimming and J lost 4 bases, with 12 bases between them. This CDR3 has 13 amino acids. CDR1 is ENHRY and CDR2 is SYGVKD in the germline V gene. The CDR3, as DNA: TGTGCCATCAGTCCCGAGGGTCGGTACGAGCAGTACGTC. Translation gives CAISPEGRYEQYV.

The V gene is TRBV28, the J gene TRBJ1-6; no clear D gene. Germline lookup yields CDR1 MDHEN and CDR2 SYDVKM. The CDR3 runs 14 residues. The V end was cut by 10 bases, the J end by 4 bases, with 14 bases between. CDR3 DNA sequence: TGTGCCACCTCCCGGCAGCCTTATAATTCACCCCTCCACTTT. Protein: CATSRQPYNSPLHF.

The rearrangement uses TRBV5-6 and TRBJ1-2; D call uncertain. With 4 bases removed from V and 3 bases from J, the gap between germline ends came to 7 bases. Germline CDR1 SGHDT, CDR2 YYEEEE. The CDR3 runs to 12 residues. Here the CDR3 reads CASSTNHYGYTF. The CDR3 coding sequence is TGTGCCAGCAGCACCAACCACTATGGCTACACCTTC.

V usage is TRBV30 and J usage is TRBJ1-5; 8 bases map to TRBD1. The CDR3 is 18 amino acids. V lost 2 bases, J lost 2 bases, and 14 bases stayed unmatched. Germline CDR1 GTSNPN, CDR2 SVGIG (reference sequence). CDR3 loop: CAWSPVPPGTGGNQPQHF. CDR3 nucleotide sequence: TGTGCCTGGAGTCCTGTCCCACCTGGGACAGGAGGCAATCAGCCCCAGCATTTT.

The chain links TRBV30 to TRBJ2-7, with D tentatively TRBD1 (5 bases). V lost 4 bases to trimming and J lost 3 bases, with 13 bases between them. The CDR3 length is 13 residues. Germline assignment: CDR1 GTSNPN and CDR2 SVGIG (reference sequence). CDR3 sequence (DNA): TGTGCCTGGAATAAGGGGAAAAACTACGAGCAGTACTTC. Amino acid sequence: CAWNKGKNYEQYF.